This T cell receptor beta chain was profiled in a study of a mutant IDH1 vaccine in newly diagnosed glioma. Study-wide background: Initiation of the vaccine course occurred 4-6 weeks after radiotherapy alone, or alongside temozolomide cycles. Study findings and constraints: Seemingly, pseudoprogression had no relation to changes in the top peripheral T cell clonotypes.

The data were produced by immunoSEQ multiplex PCR, yet TCRdb's version contains in-frame clones alone and is incomplete. Here the sample spans around 70,000 clones, more than 70% being singletons. Of note for this clone: Its specificity is unknown.

The V and J ends lost 6 bases and 8 bases, in that order; junction bases with no gene match: 10. The germline CDR1 and CDR2 sequences are SGHVS and FNYEAQ. The CDR3 length is 14 residues. Time point: week 35, safety follow-up. The investigators gave 300 ug of mutant IDH1 20-mer peptide in each vaccine dose, together with topical imiquimod. Each patient was administered eight vaccinations, scheduled in weeks 1, 3, 5, 7, 11, 15, 19 and 23. V and J are TRBV7-6 and TRBJ2-1; 7 nucleotides match TRBD1. The TCR originated in a man aged 18 to 35 with glioma. This sample comprised PBMCs, obtained from a glioma patient whose treatment included an IDH1 peptide vaccine. The CDR3 sequence: CASRQNYRGHEQFF. CDR3 DNA sequence: TGTGCCAGCAGGCAAAACTACAGGGGACATGAGCAGTTCTTC.